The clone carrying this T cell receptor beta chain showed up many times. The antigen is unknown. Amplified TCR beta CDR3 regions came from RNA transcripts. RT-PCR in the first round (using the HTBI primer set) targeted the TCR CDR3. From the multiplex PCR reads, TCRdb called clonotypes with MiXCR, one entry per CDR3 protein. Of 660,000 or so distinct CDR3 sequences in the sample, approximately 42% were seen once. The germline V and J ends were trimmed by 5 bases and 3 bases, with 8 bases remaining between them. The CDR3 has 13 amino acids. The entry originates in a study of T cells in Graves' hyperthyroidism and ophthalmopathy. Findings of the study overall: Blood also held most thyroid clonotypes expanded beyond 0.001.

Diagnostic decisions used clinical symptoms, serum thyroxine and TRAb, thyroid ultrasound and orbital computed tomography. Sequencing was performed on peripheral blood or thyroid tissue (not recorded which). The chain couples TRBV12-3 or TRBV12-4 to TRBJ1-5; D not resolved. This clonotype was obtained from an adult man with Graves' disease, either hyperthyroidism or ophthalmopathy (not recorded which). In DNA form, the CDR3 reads TGTGCCAGCAGTGGTAACACCAATCAGCCCCAGCATTTT. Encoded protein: CASSGNTNQPQHF.